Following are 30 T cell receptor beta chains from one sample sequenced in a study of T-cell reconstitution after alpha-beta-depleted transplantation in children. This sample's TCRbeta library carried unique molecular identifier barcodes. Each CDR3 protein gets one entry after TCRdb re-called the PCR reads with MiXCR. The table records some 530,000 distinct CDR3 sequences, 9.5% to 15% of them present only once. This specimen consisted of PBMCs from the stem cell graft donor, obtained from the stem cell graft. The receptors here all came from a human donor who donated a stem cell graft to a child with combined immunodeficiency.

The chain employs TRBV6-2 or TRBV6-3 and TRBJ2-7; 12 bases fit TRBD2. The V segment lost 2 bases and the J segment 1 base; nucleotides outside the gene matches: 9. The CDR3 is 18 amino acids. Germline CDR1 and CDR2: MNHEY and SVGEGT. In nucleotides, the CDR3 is TGTGCCAGCAGTTACGGACTAGCGGGGAGAATATATTCCTACGAGCAGTACTTC. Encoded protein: CASSYGLAGRIYSYEQYF.

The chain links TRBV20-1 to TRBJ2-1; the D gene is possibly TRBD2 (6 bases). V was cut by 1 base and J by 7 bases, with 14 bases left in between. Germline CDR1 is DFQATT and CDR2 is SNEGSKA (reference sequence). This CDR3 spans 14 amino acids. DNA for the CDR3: TGCAGTGCTAGAGCCTTGGCGGGACGAAATGAGCAGTTCTTC. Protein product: CSARALAGRNEQFF.

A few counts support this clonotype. The CDR3 loop is CASSDSNGQGADTQYF. CDR3 bases: TGTGCCAGCAGTGACTCGAACGGGCAGGGGGCAGATACGCAGTATTTT. This sequence joins TRBV6-4 and TRBJ2-3; 7 bases are a match to TRBD1. V shed 0 bases and J 4 bases; nucleotides not matched to a gene: 7. Per the germline V gene, CDR1 is MRHNA and CDR2 is SNTAGT. This CDR3 region has 16 residues.

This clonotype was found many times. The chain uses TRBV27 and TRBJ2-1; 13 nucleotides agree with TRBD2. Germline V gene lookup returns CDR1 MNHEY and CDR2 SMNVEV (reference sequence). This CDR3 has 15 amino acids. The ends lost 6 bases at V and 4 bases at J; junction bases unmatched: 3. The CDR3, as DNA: TGTGCCAGCAGACCGACTAGCGGGAGGTACAATGAGCAGTTCTTC. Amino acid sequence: CASRPTSGRYNEQFF.

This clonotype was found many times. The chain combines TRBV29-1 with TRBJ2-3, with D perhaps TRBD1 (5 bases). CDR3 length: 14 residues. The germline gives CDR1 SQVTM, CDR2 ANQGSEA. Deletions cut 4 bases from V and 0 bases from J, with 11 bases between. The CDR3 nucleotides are TGCAGCGTTGTTGTTACAGGTAGCACAGATACGCAGTATTTT. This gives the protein CSVVVTGSTDTQYF.

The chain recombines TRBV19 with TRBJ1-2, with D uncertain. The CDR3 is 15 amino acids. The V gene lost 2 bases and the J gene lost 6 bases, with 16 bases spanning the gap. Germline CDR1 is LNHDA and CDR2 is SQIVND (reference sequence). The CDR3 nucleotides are TGTGCCAGTAGTATATCGGGAGGCACAGTAGATGGCTACACCTTC. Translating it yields CASSISGGTVDGYTF.

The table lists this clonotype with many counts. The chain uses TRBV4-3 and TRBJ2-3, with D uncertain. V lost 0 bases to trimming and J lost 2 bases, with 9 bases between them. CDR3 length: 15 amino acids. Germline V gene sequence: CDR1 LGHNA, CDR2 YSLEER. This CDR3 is CASSQDPTDTDTQYF. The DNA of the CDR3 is TGCGCCAGCAGCCAAGATCCAACAGACACAGATACGCAGTATTTT.

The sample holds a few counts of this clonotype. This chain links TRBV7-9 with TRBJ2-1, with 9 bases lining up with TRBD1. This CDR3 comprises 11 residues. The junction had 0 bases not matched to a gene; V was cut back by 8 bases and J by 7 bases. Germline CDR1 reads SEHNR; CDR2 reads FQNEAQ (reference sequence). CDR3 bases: TGTGCCAGCGGACAGGGGAATGAGCAGTTCTTC. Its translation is CASGQGNEQFF.

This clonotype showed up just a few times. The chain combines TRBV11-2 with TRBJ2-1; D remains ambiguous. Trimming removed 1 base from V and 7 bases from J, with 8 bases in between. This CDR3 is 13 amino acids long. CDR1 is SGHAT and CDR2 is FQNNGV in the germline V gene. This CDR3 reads CASSLGHPNEQFF. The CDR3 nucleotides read TGTGCCAGCAGCTTAGGGCACCCTAATGAGCAGTTCTTC.

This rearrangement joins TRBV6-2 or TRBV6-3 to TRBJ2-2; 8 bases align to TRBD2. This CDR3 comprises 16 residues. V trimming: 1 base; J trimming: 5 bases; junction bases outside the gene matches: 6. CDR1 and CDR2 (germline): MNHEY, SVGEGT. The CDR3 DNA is TGTGCCAGCAGTTACTGGCCTAGCGGGCGGACCGGGGAGCTGTTTTTT. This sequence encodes CASSYWPSGRTGELFF.

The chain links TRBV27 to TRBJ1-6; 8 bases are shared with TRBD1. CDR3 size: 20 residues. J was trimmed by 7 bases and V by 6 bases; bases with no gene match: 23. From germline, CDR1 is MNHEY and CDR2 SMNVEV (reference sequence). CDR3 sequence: CASSSRGDRLISVGNSPLHF. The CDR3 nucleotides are TGTGCCAGCAGCTCGAGAGGGGACAGGCTTATTTCGGTCGGGAATTCACCCCTCCACTTT.

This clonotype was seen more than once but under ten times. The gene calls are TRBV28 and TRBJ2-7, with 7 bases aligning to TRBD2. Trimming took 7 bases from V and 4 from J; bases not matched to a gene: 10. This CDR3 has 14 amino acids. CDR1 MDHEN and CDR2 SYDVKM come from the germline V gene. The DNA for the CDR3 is TGTGCCAGCACCACACCGGGACTAACGTACGAGCAGTACTTC. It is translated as CASTTPGLTYEQYF.

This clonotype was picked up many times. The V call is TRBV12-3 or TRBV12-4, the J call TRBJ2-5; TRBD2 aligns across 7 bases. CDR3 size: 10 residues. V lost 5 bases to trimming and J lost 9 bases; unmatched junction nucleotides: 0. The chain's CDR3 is CASSGGAQYF. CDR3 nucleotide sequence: TGTGCCAGCAGTGGGGGGGCCCAGTACTTC.

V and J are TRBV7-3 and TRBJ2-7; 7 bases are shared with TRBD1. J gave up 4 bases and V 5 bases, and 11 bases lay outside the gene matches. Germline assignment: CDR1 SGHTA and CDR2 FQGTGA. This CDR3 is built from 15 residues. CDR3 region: CASSPNGPGGYEQYF. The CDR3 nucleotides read TGTGCCAGCAGCCCAAACGGGCCAGGGGGTTACGAGCAGTACTTC. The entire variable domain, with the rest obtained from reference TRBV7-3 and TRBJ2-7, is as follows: GAGVSQTPSNKVTEKGKYVELRCDPISGHTALYWYRQSLGQGPEFLIYFQGTGAADDSGLPNDRFFAVRPEGSVSTLKIQRTERGDSAVYLCASSPNGPGGYEQYFGPGTRLTVT.

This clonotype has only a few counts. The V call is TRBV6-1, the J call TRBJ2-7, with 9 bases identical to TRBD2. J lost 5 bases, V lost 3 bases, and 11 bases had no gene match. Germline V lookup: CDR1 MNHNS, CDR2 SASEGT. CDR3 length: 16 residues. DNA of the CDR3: TGTGCCAGCAGTGAGCCCCCTGCGGGGGGGATGAACGAGCAGTACTTC. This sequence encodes CASSEPPAGGMNEQYF.

CDR3 loop: CSARALDGLGGETQYF. The CDR3 nucleotides read TGCAGTGCTAGAGCCCTGGACGGCCTCGGCGGAGAGACCCAGTACTTC. The chain recombines TRBV20-1 with TRBJ2-5; D unresolved. The CDR3 covers 16 residues. Deletions cut 1 base from V and 4 bases from J, with 19 bases between. CDR1 is DFQATT and CDR2 is SNEGSKA in the germline V gene (reference sequence).

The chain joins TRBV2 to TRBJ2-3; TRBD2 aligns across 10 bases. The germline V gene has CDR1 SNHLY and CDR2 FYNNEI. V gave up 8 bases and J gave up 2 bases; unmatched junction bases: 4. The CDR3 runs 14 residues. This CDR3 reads CASFSGGVTDTQYF. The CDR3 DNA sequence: TGTGCCAGCTTCAGCGGGGGGGTCACAGATACGCAGTATTTT.

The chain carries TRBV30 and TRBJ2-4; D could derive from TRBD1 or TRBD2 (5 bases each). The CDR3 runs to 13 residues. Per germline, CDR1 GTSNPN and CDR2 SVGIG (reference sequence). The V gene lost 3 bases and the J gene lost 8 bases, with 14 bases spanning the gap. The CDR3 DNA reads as TGTGCCTGGAGCCCCGACCAGGGAGACATTCAGTACTTC. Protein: CAWSPDQGDIQYF.

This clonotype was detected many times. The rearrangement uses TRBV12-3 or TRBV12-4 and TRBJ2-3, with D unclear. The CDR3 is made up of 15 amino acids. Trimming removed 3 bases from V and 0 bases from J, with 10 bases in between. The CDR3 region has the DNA TGTGCCAGCAGTTTTCGCGACCAAAGCACAGATACGCAGTATTTT. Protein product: CASSFRDQSTDTQYF.

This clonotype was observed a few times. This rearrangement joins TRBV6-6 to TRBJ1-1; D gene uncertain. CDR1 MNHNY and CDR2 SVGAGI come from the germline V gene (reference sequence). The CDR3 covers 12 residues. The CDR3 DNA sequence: TGTGGTCGGGCGGGTACCTACACTGAAGCTTTCTTT. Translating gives CGRAGTYTEAFF.

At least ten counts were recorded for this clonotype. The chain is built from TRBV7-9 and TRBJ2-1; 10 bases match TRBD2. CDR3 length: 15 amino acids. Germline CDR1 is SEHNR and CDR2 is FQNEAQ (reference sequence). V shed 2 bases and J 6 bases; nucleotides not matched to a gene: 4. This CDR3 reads CASSLLTSGINEQFF. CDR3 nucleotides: TGTGCCAGCAGCTTACTTACTAGCGGGATCAATGAGCAGTTCTTC.

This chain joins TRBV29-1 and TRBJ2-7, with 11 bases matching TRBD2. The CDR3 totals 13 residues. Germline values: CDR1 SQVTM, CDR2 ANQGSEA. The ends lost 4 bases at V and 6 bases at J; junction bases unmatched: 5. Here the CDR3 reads CSVVSGRALEQYF. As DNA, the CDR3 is TGCAGCGTTGTTAGCGGGAGGGCCCTCGAGCAGTACTTC.

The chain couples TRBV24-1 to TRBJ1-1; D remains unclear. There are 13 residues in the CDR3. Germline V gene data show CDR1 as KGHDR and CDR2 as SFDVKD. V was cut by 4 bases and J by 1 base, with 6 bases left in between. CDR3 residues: CATSDERNTEAFF. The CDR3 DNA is TGTGCCACCAGTGACGAAAGGAACACTGAAGCTTTCTTT.

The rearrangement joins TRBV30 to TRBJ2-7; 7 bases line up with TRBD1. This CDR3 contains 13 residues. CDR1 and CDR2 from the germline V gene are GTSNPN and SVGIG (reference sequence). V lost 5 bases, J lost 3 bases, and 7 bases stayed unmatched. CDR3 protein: CAWARGMNYEQYF. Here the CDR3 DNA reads TGTGCCTGGGCCAGGGGGATGAACTACGAGCAGTACTTC.

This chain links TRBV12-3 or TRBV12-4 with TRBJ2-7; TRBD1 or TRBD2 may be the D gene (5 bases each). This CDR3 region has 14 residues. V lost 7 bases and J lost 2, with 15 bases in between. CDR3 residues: CASKPRDGTYEQYF. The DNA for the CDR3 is TGTGCCAGCAAACCTCGGGACGGTACCTACGAGCAGTACTTC.

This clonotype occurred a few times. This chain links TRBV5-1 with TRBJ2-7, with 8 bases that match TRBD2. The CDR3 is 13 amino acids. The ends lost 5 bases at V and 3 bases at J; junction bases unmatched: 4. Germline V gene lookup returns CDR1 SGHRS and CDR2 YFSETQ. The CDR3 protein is CASRPGGSYEQYF. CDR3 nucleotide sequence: TGCGCCAGCAGGCCGGGAGGGAGCTACGAGCAGTACTTC. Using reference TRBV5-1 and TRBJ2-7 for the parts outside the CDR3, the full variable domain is KAGVTQTPRYLIKTRGQQVTLSCSPISGHRSVSWYQQTPGQGLQFLFEYFSETQRNKGNFPGRFSGRQFSNSRSEMNVSTLELGDSALYLCASRPGGSYEQYFGPGTRLTVT.

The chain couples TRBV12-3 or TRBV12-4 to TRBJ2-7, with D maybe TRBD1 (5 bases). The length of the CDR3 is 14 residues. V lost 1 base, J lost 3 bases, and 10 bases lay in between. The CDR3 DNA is TGTGCCAGCAGTTTAGAGGGCAGGGTCTACGAGCAGTACTTC. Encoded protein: CASSLEGRVYEQYF.

CDR3 coding DNA: TGTGCCAGCAGCTTGACCTTGCTGGGGGTCCAAGAGACCCAGTACTTC. This encodes CASSLTLLGVQETQYF. This sequence joins TRBV5-6 and TRBJ2-5; D is possibly TRBD1 or TRBD2 (5 bases each). Germline V gene lookup returns CDR1 SGHDT and CDR2 YYEEEE. The CDR3 is 16 residues long. V gave up 1 base and J gave up 1 base, with 14 bases separating them.

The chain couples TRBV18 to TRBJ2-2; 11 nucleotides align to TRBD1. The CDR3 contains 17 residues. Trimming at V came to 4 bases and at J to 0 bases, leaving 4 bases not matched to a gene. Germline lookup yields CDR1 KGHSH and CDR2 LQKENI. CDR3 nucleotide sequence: TGTGCCAGCTCACTGGGGACAGGGGGACCGAACACCGGGGAGCTGTTTTTT. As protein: CASSLGTGGPNTGELFF. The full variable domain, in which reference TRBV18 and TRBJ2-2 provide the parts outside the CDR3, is NAGVMQNPRHLVRRRGQEARLRCSPMKGHSHVYWYRQLPEEGLKFMVYLQKENIIDESGMPKERFSAEFPKEGPSILRIQQVVRGDSAAYFCASSLGTGGPNTGELFFGEGSRLTVL.

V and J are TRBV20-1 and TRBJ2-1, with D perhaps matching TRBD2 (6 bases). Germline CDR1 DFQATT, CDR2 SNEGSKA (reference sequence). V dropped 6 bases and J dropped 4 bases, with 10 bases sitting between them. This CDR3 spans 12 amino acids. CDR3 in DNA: TGCAGTGCCCCGGGACTTTACAATGAGCAGTTCTTC. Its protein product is CSAPGLYNEQFF.